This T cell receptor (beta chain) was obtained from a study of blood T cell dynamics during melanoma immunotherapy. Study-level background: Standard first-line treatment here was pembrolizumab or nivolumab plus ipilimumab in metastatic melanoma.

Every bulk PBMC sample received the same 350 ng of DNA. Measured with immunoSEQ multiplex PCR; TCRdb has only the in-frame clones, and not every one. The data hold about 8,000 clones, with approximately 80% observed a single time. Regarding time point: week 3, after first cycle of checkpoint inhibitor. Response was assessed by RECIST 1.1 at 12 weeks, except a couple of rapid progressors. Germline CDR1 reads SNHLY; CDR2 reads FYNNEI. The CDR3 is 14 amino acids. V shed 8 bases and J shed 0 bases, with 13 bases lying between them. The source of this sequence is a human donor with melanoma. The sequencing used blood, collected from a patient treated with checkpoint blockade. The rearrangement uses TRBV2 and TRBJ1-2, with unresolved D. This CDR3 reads CASAGQVANYGYTF. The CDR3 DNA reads TGTGCCAGCGCCGGCCAGGTAGCTAACTATGGCTACACCTTC.